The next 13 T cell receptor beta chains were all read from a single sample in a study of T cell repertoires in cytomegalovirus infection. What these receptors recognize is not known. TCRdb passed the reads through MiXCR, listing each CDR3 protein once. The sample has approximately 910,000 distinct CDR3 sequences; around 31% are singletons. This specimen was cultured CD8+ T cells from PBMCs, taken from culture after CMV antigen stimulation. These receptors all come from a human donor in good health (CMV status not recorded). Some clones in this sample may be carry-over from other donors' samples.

DNA of the CDR3: TGTGCCAGCAGTTTAGTCGGGACATCTACCATAGGGAATGAAAAACTGTTTTTT. Translating it yields CASSLVGTSTIGNEKLFF. This rearrangement joins TRBV28 to TRBJ1-4, with D perhaps TRBD1 (6 bases). CDR1 is MDHEN, CDR2 SYDVKM, per germline. The CDR3 has 18 amino acids. The V end lost 2 bases, the J end lost 5 bases, and 21 bases lay between the germline ends.

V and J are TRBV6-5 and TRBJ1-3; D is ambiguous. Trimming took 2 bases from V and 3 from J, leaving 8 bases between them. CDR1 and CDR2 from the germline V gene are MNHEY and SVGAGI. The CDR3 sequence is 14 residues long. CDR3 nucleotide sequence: TGTGCCAGCAGTTACGGAGTATATGGAAACACCATATATTTT. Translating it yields CASSYGVYGNTIYF.

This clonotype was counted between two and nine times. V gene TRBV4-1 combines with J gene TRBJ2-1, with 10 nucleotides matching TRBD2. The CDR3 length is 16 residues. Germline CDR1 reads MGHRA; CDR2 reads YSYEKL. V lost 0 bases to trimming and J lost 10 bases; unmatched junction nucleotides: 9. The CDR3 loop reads CASSQEASGGAQEQFF. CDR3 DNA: TGCGCCAGCAGCCAAGAGGCCAGCGGGGGGGCCCAGGAGCAGTTCTTC.

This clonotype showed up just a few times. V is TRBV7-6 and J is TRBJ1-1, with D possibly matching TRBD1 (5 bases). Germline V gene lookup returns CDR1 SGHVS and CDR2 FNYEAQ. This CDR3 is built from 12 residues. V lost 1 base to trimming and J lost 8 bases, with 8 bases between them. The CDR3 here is CASSLVGGEAFF. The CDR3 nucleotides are TGTGCCAGCAGCTTAGTTGGGGGGGAAGCTTTCTTT. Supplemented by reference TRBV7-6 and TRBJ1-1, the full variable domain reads GAGVSQSPRYKVTKRGQDVALRCDPISGHVSLYWYRQALGQGPEFLTYFNYEAQQDKSGLPNDRFSAERPEGSISTLTIQRTEQRDSAMYRCASSLVGGEAFFGQGTRLTVV.

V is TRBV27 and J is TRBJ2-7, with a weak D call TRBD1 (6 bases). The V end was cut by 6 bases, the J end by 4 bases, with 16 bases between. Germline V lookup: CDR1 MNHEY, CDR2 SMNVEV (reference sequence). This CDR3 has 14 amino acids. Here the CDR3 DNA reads TGTGCCAGCAGCCCTCTCCCAGGGGTATACGAGCAGTACGTC. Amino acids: CASSPLPGVYEQYV.

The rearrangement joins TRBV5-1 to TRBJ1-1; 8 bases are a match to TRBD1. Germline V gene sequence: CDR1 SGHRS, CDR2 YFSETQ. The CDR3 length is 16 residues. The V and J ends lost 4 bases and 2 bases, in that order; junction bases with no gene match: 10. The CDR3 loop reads CASSHRGLGANTEAFF. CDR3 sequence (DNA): TGCGCCAGCAGCCACAGGGGGTTGGGGGCTAACACTGAAGCTTTCTTT.

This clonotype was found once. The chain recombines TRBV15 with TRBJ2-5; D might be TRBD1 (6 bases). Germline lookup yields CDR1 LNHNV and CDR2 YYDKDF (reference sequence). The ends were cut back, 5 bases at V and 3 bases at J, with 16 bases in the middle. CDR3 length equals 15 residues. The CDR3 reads CATSARNRVKETQYF. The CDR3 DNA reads TGTGCCACCAGCGCAAGAAACAGGGTAAAAGAGACCCAGTACTTC. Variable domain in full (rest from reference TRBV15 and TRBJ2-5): DAMVIQNPRYQVTQFGKPVTLSCSQTLNHNVMYWYQQKSSQAPKLLFHYYDKDFNNEADTPDNFQSRRPNTSFCFLDIRSPGLGDTAMYLCATSARNRVKETQYFGPGTRLLVL.

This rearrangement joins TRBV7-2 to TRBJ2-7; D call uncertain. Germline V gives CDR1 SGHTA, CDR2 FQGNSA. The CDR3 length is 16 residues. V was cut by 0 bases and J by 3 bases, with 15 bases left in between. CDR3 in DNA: TGTGCCAGCAGCTTAGCGTTGGGCCTCTCCCTCTACGAGCAGTACGTC. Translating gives CASSLALGLSLYEQYV.

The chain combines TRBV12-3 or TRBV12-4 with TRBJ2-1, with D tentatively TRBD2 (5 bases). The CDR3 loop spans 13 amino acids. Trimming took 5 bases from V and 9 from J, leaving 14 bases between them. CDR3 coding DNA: TGTGCCAGCAGTAGGACGGCGAGCGGTGAGCAGTTCTTC. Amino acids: CASSRTASGEQFF.

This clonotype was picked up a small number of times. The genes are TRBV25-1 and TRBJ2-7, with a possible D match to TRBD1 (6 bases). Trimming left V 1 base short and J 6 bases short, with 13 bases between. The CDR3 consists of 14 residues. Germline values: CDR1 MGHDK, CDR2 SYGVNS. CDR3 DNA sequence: TGTGCCAGCAGTGAATGGTACAGGGTCGGCGAGCAGTACTTC. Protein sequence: CASSEWYRVGEQYF.

CDR3 region: CASSDSRGDYVNNEQFF. The CDR3, as DNA: TGTGCCAGCAGTGACTCGAGGGGTGACTACGTGAACAATGAGCAGTTCTTC. This sequence joins TRBV6-4 and TRBJ2-1; D is tentatively TRBD1 or TRBD2 (5 bases each). The CDR3 is made up of 17 amino acids. Trimming pared 0 bases from V and 5 bases from J, leaving 17 bases between. CDR1 and CDR2 from the germline V gene are MRHNA and SNTAGT.

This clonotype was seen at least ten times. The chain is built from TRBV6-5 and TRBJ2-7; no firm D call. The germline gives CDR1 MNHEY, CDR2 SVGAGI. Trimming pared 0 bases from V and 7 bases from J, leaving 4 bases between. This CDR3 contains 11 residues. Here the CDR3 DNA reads TGTGCCAGCAGTTACTCGGGTGAGCAGTACTTC. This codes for CASSYSGEQYF.

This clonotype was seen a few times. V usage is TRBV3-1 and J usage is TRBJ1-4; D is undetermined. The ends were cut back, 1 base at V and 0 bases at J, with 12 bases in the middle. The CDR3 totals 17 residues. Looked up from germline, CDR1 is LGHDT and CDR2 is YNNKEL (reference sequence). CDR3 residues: CASSQAPIPATNEKLFF. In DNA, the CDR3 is TGTGCCAGCAGCCAAGCTCCCATTCCGGCAACTAATGAAAAACTGTTTTTT. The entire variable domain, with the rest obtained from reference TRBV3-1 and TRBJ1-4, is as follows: DTAVSQTPKYLVTQMGNDKSIKCEQNLGHDTMYWYKQDSKKFLKIMFSYNNKELIINETVPNRFSPKSPDKAHLNLHINSLELGDSAVYFCASSQAPIPATNEKLFFGSGTQLSVL.